This T cell receptor (beta chain) appears in the sequencing data of a study of Graves' ophthalmopathy and Graves' hyperthyroidism. This clonotype was picked up a small number of times. Amplifying from RNA transcripts, the study obtained TCR beta CDR3 regions. The first-round RT-PCR employed HTBI primers together with the Qiagen OneStep RT-PCR kit. A multiplex PCR was then performed as the second round. TCRdb re-called the multiplex PCR reads through MiXCR, storing one row per CDR3 protein. Among approximately 210,000 distinct CDR3 sequences listed, roughly 21% were seen once. Per germline, CDR1 SNHLY and CDR2 FYNNEI. V was pared by 3 bases and J by 5 bases, with 6 bases of the junction left unmatched. The CDR3 has 14 amino acids.

The chain joins TRBV2 to TRBJ2-5, with TRBD2 matching over 7 bases. Input material: peripheral blood. The sequence was obtained from a woman aged 45-60 years with Graves' ophthalmopathy. In DNA form, the CDR3 reads TGTGCCAGCAGTGATCGGGTGGGGGGGGAGACCCAGTACTTC. Residues: CASSDRVGGETQYF.